This T cell receptor beta chain was retrieved from a study of a mutant IDH1 vaccine in newly diagnosed glioma (dated by TCRdb to 2020 to 2023). At the level of the whole study: Of the approximately 29 treated patients, 62.5% were male and roughly 38% were female, and a mean age of around 40 years was recorded. Before enrollment, patients had received standard therapy of radiotherapy alone, temozolomide alone, or radiochemotherapy with temozolomide; most received the combination. Six visits were used for peripheral blood collection: V03 (baseline), V05, V07, V10, V12 and V13. Longitudinal TCRB deep sequencing was performed for about two dozen treated patients wherever samples were available for exploratory analyses.

Counted from cysteine to phenylalanine, this CDR3 has 13 amino acids. Just CDR3 DNA is preserved here, 39 bases in frame from base 1. V and J lose 4 bases and 6 bases, and a span of 10 bases separates them. Per the germline V gene (reference sequence), SGHNT is the CDR1 and YYREEE is the CDR2. The sample's time point label, decoded: baseline, week 1 (first vaccination visit). The treatment or condition label, as the study defines it: pre-vaccination baseline after standard-of-care therapy. Newly diagnosed WHO grade 3 or 4 IDH1-mutant astrocytomas showing loss of nuclear ATRX were present in the donors. The samples were drawn from NOA16, a multicentre, single-arm, open-label phase I trial in Germany that tested a mutant IDH1 peptide vaccine in humans for the first time. For immunogenicity testing, the blood drawn at visit V03 was used as the baseline sample. Genomic DNA for TCRB sequencing was extracted from EDTA blood using the DNeasy Blood and Tissue Kit.

Concerning this clone: Its antigen remains unidentified. One base away there is no much larger clone; base qualities are not given.

Library generation was performed with the immunoSEQ multiplex PCR assay. Following the manufacturer's protocol, the hsTCRB Kit was used to amplify rearranged TCR beta chain sequences. An Illumina MiSeq was used to sequence the TCRB libraries. In the authors' own workflow: The kit vendor's proprietary platform handled demultiplexing, trimming and gene mapping. Here the immuneACCESS table is served through TCRdb, limited to in-frame sequences with V and J called. Missing clones are a known gap in these copies; in checked studies unresolved V genes cover under half, and the rest lacks a known reason. That table is the source of V, J and clone size, and D and trimming were worked out from the DNA. In all, the sample holds about 66,000 clones, and around 86% of those were seen once. In total, the top ten clones hold roughly 2.8% of the sample. Here is what the overall study found, with its caveats: It was noted by the authors that analyses of patient blood samples could not be reproduced owing to sample limitations. No apparent relationship was observed between pseudoprogression and alterations in the top peripheral T cell clonotypes detected by TCRB sequencing. Availability determined which PBMC samples were chosen for TCRB deep sequencing. Across multiple MHC alleles, vaccine-induced immune responses were seen in 90% to 95% of patients.

The sample here was PBMCs, taken from a glioma patient treated with radiotherapy, temozolomide or both. The TCR comes from a man aged 30-40 years with glioma. The chain uses TRBV5-4 and TRBJ2-2; a tentative D match to TRBD2 spans 6 bases. This receptor carries the CDR3 CASSGGEAGELFF. The sequence in DNA is TGTGCCAGCAGCGGCGGGGAGGCCGGGGAGCTGTTTTTT.